A single sample gave rise to the 6 T cell receptor beta chains below, sequenced in a study of T cell responses to AZD1222 COVID-19 vaccine. The assay was immunoSEQ multiplex PCR, and TCRdb's table has in-frame clones only and misses some. Here the sample spans 100,000 or so clones, almost 85% being singletons. Material: peripheral blood, obtained on day 0 of AZD1222 vaccination. All receptors derive from an adult in good health.

The V and J genes are TRBV5-4 and TRBJ1-1; unclear D gene. Trimming pared 4 bases from V and 2 bases from J, leaving 18 bases between. This CDR3 comprises 16 residues. CDR1 SGHNT and CDR2 YYREEE come from the germline V gene (reference sequence). This chain's CDR3 is CASSPPSRAGNTEAFF. The CDR3 DNA is TGTGCCAGCAGCCCACCGTCCAGAGCTGGAAACACTGAAGCTTTCTTT.

The CDR3 coding sequence is TGTGCCACCAGCCACGACAGGAATGAGCAGTTCTTC. Translating gives CATSHDRNEQFF. The J gene is TRBJ2-1, the V gene TRBV24-1; possibly TRBD1 for D (6 bases). V was trimmed by 7 bases and J by 7 bases, leaving 10 bases between them. Looked up from germline, CDR1 is KGHDR and CDR2 is SFDVKD. CDR3 length: 12 amino acids.

The chain employs TRBV18 and TRBJ2-3; 7 bases are shared with TRBD1. Germline CDR1 is KGHSH and CDR2 is LQKENI. V lost 3 bases and J lost 6; bases outside the gene matches: 9. CDR3 length equals 15 residues. DNA of the CDR3: TGTGCCAGCTCACCGGGGGACAGCCTGCGGGATACGCAGTATTTT. As protein: CASSPGDSLRDTQYF. Full variable domain (missing parts from reference TRBV18 and TRBJ2-3): NAGVMQNPRHLVRRRGQEARLRCSPMKGHSHVYWYRQLPEEGLKFMVYLQKENIIDESGMPKERFSAEFPKEGPSILRIQQVVRGDSAAYFCASSPGDSLRDTQYFGPGTRLTVL.

This clone was seen a few times. V is TRBV6-6 and J is TRBJ1-2; D ambiguous. CDR3 size: 12 residues. Germline CDR1 and CDR2: MNHNY and SVGAGI (reference sequence). V was trimmed by 0 bases and J by 9 bases, leaving 8 bases between them. The CDR3 coding sequence is TGTGCCAGCAGTTACTCGGGAACCCGCTACACCTTC. Its protein is CASSYSGTRYTF.

This chain uses TRBV11-1 with TRBJ1-2; 11 bases align to TRBD1. Germline trimming cut 4 bases from V and 7 bases from J; bases unmatched to any gene: 5. Germline CDR1 SGHAT, CDR2 FQDESV (reference sequence). This CDR3 comprises 14 residues. As DNA, the CDR3 is TGTGCCAGCAGCTCGGACAGGGGGCAAGGTGGCTACACCTTC. Translation gives CASSSDRGQGGYTF.

The chain joins TRBV10-1 to TRBJ1-1, with 8 bases identical to TRBD1. Germline assignment: CDR1 WNHNN and CDR2 SYGVQD (reference sequence). With 2 bases clipped from V and 7 bases from J, the junction kept 3 bases outside the gene matches. This CDR3 contains 13 residues. CDR3 nucleotide sequence: TGCGCCAGCAGTGAGGACAGGGGAGATGAAGCTTTCTTT. It codes for CASSEDRGDEAFF.